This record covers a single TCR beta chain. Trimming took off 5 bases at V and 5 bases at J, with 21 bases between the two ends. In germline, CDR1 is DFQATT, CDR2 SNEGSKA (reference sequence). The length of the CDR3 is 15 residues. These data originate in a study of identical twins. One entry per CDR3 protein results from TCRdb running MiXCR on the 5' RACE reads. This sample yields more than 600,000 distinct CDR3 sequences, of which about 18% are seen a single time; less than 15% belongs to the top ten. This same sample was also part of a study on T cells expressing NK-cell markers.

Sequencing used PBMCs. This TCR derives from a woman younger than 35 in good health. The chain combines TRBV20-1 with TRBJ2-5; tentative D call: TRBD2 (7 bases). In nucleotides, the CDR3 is TGCAGTGCTGCAGTTTCTGGGGGGGGGCCCGAGACCCAGTACTTC. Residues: CSAAVSGGGPETQYF.